This T cell receptor (beta chain) was sequenced during a study of T cell clonotyping in hematopoietic cell transplantation. Germline CDR1 is MRHNA and CDR2 is SNTAGT. The CDR3 has 16 amino acids. V shed 5 bases, J shed 4 bases, and the junction held 7 bases outside the gene matches. Documented time point: recipient sample about 28 days before transplant, after cytoreduction. The protocol was immunoSEQ multiplex PCR, while the TCRdb copy is restricted to in-frame clones and leaves out a portion. The sample has about 45,000 clones, 82% seen once; the top ten hold around 5.3%. The V call is TRBV6-4, the J call TRBJ2-3, with 12 bases lining up with TRBD1. The receptor's source is a man aged 55 to 70 with myelodysplastic syndrome. Some clones in this sample may be carry-over from other donors' samples. The starting material was peripheral blood mononuclear cells, obtained before stem cell transplant. In DNA, the CDR3 is TGTGCCAGCAGTCTCCCGGGACAGGGGGCAGCAGATACGCAGTATTTT. Residues: CASSLPGQGAADTQYF.